These 13 T cell receptor beta chains were sequenced from one sample in a study of cytomegalovirus exposure and HLA in healthy donors. This PCR relied on a set of 60 Vbeta primers and 13 Jbeta primers. Assay: immunoSEQ multiplex PCR; the TCRdb copy retains only in-frame clones and omits some. The table lists over 110,000 clones, approximately 80% of them singletons, with more than 9.5% in the top ten. Sequenced input: PBMCs. The receptors were gathered from an older woman in good health and CMV-seropositive.

The chain carries TRBV7-2 and TRBJ1-4; 8 bases fit TRBD1. In germline, CDR1 is SGHTA, CDR2 FQGNSA. Trimming at V came to 1 base and at J to 4 bases, leaving 8 bases not matched to a gene. The CDR3 runs 17 residues. CDR3 sequence: CASSLGPRGPLNEKLFF. In DNA form, the CDR3 reads TGTGCCAGCAGCTTAGGCCCCAGGGGGCCCCTTAATGAAAAACTGTTTTTT. Full variable domain (remainder filled in from reference TRBV7-2 and TRBJ1-4): GAGVSQSPSNKVTEKGKDVELRCDPISGHTALYWYRQSLGQGLEFLIYFQGNSAPDKSGLPSDRFSAERTGGSVSTLTIQRTQQEDSAVYLCASSLGPRGPLNEKLFFGSGTQLSVL.

The chain carries TRBV19 and TRBJ1-5; 7 bases match TRBD1. CDR1 is LNHDA and CDR2 is SQIVND in the germline V gene (reference sequence). This CDR3 is built from 13 residues. V was pared by 8 bases and J by 5 bases, with 6 bases of the junction left unmatched. The chain's CDR3 is CASADRADQPQHF. CDR3 in DNA: TGTGCCAGTGCTGACAGGGCGGATCAGCCCCAGCATTTT.

The chain joins TRBV7-9 to TRBJ2-7; 7 nucleotides agree with TRBD2. This CDR3 is built from 15 residues. Trimming at V came to 4 bases and at J to 2 bases, leaving 8 bases not matched to a gene. CDR1 and CDR2 from the germline V gene are SEHNR and FQNEAQ (reference sequence). CDR3 protein: CASSSFSGRAYEQYF. For the CDR3, the DNA is TGTGCCAGCAGCTCCTTTAGCGGGCGCGCCTACGAGCAGTACTTC.

This clone was detected once. The chain has TRBV7-2 and TRBJ2-5; D perhaps matches TRBD2 (5 bases). Trimming removed 8 bases from V and 1 base from J, with 23 bases in between. The CDR3 runs to 17 residues. Per germline, CDR1 SGHTA and CDR2 FQGNSA. CDR3 sequence (DNA): TGTGCCAGCGGGGAGCTACGGGCGGCGGGTCTCCAAGAGACCCAGTACTTC. Its protein product is CASGELRAAGLQETQYF. The whole variable domain, remainder taken from reference TRBV7-2 and TRBJ2-5, is GAGVSQSPSNKVTEKGKDVELRCDPISGHTALYWYRQSLGQGLEFLIYFQGNSAPDKSGLPSDRFSAERTGGSVSTLTIQRTQQEDSAVYLCASGELRAAGLQETQYFGPGTRLLVL.

The chain uses TRBV5-4 and TRBJ2-2; 9 bases are shared with TRBD1. The germline V gene has CDR1 SGHNT and CDR2 YYREEE (reference sequence). The CDR3 length is 18 residues. With V trimmed by 6 bases and J by 6 bases, 18 bases remained unmatched. The CDR3 region has the DNA TGTGCCAGCACGCCCCACCTCCTCGGACAGGGGAGTGCCGGGGAGCTGTTTTTT. This sequence encodes CASTPHLLGQGSAGELFF.

The chain links TRBV19 to TRBJ1-4; 8 bases fit TRBD1. Per the germline V gene, CDR1 is LNHDA and CDR2 is SQIVND (reference sequence). V shed 3 bases, J shed 8 bases, and the junction held 8 bases outside the gene matches. This CDR3 has 15 amino acids. CDR3 sequence reads: CASSIPGQGYEKLFF. DNA for the CDR3: TGTGCCAGTAGTATTCCCGGACAGGGTTACGAAAAACTGTTTTTT.

V usage is TRBV27 and J usage is TRBJ2-1; D not resolved. The CDR3 is 15 amino acids. Trimming removed 2 bases from V and 4 bases from J, with 12 bases in between. Germline CDR1 is MNHEY and CDR2 is SMNVEV (reference sequence). Here the CDR3 DNA reads TGTGCCAGCAGTTTAGCCCTAGAGCTTTACAATGAGCAGTTCTTC. Translating gives CASSLALELYNEQFF.

This clone was counted a single time. The chain has TRBV7-3 and TRBJ2-5; TRBD2 is a possible D gene (6 bases). The germline V and J ends were trimmed by 2 bases and 1 base, with 8 bases remaining between them. Germline CDR1 is SGHTA and CDR2 is FQGTGA. CDR3 length: 14 residues. DNA of the CDR3: TGTGCCAGCAGCTTAGGGGGGACCCAAGAGACCCAGTACTTC. Residues: CASSLGGTQETQYF.

Only one count was recorded for this clone. J is TRBJ2-5 and V is TRBV6-1; TRBD2 matches at 8 bases. Germline lookup yields CDR1 MNHNS and CDR2 SASEGT. This CDR3 comprises 14 residues. Germline trimming cut 1 base from V and 5 bases from J; bases unmatched to any gene: 3. The CDR3 loop is CASSEDGLAETQYF. The CDR3 region has the DNA TGTGCCAGCAGTGAAGACGGACTAGCTGAGACCCAGTACTTC.

The J gene is TRBJ2-2, the V gene TRBV18; 13 nucleotides match TRBD2. V shed 10 bases and J 2 bases; nucleotides not matched to a gene: 7. Germline V gene sequence: CDR1 KGHSH, CDR2 LQKENI. The CDR3 consists of 16 residues. The DNA of the CDR3 is TGTGCCACCAAAGGACTAGCGGGAGTTAACACCGGGGAGCTGTTTTTT. Translated, it gives CATKGLAGVNTGELFF.

The V call is TRBV2, the J call TRBJ1-2, with D unclear. CDR3 size: 11 residues. V lost 0 bases and J lost 12, with 8 bases in between. Germline CDR1 and CDR2: SNHLY and FYNNEI. The DNA of the CDR3 is TGTGCCAGCAGTGAAGCAGGCGGCAACACCTTC. It is translated as CASSEAGGNTF. Full variable domain (missing parts from reference TRBV2 and TRBJ1-2): EPEVTQTPSHQVTQMGQEVILRCVPISNHLYFYWYRQILGQKVEFLVSFYNNEISEKSEIFDDQFSVERPDGSNFTLKIRSTKLEDSAMYFCASSEAGGNTFGSGTRLTVV.

The sample holds one count of this clone. This sample includes further DNA sequences coding for the same CDR3. The CDR3 sequence: CASSLSGQGVPFGYTF. CDR3 coding DNA: TGTGCCAGCAGTTTAAGCGGACAGGGTGTACCGTTTGGCTACACCTTC. This chain connects TRBV27 to TRBJ1-2; 8 bases are shared with TRBD1. CDR3 length equals 16 residues. Germline trimming cut 2 bases from V and 7 bases from J; bases unmatched to any gene: 12. Germline V CDR1 and CDR2: MNHEY, SMNVEV (reference sequence).

The chain joins TRBV28 to TRBJ1-5; no reliable D call. Per the germline V gene, CDR1 is MDHEN and CDR2 is SYDVKM. Between the trimmed V and J ends, which lost 2 bases and 4 bases, there was a span of 9 bases. There are 14 residues in the CDR3. The CDR3 loop reads CASSLAGRNQPQHF. The CDR3 nucleotides read TGTGCCAGCAGTTTAGCGGGGAGGAATCAGCCCCAGCATTTT.